This T cell receptor beta chain originates from a study of T cell clonality in common variable immunodeficiency (dated by TCRdb to between 2015 and 2017). Summary of the overall study and its limitations: Fewer deletions and N-nucleotide insertions were reportedly observed in CVID TCRbeta sequences, and highly modified clones with 13 or more V deletions were reportedly absent from CVID TCRbeta sequences. Differences among patients in the CVID cohort limited the correlations between repertoire features and clinical complications. CVID subjects shared fewer TCRbeta clones with each other than healthy controls did (p < 0.0001). Increased TCRbeta clonality was found in CVID subjects compared with healthy controls (t-test p = 0.018), with the increase being most characteristic of about a third of subjects. The authors noted that sequencing repertoires of T cell subpopulations would be needed to clarify what caused the increased clonality in CVID. Although equal DNA input was used, an average of roughly 85,000 unique sequences per sample was obtained for controls, compared with about 31,547 for CVID samples.

From cysteine to phenylalanine, the CDR3 is 12 amino acids long. Sequencing covers 27 bases of the CDR3, shown here with the frame starting at base 1. V gives up 1 base and J gives up 4 bases, and the segment between their germline ends measures 4 bases. The germline V gene encodes CDR1 KGHSH and CDR2 LQKENI. For sequencing input, CVID and control samples contributed equivalent amounts of genomic DNA. For every sample, a 60 bp segment covering the rearranged TCRbeta CDR3 region was amplified and then sequenced. TCRbeta amplification used the immunoSEQ assay, a bias-corrected multiplex PCR with high-throughput sequencing. The published analysis was carried out like this. Every unique nucleotide sequence was considered a clone and was annotated with V, D and J genes, copy number and frequency. Sequences were labeled productive if in frame, and non-productive if out of frame or containing stop codons. As previously described, clonality was computed from Shannon's entropy. The predicted amino acid sequences of productive clones were used to derive mean CDR3 Kyte-Doolittle hydropathy. Hierarchical clustering of scaled V gene usage was performed with the R hclust function using Manhattan distance and complete linkage. Sharing of clones by CDR3 amino acid sequence was evaluated by resampling 12 repertoires per group over 100 rounds. The repertoires were searched for more than 65 published EBV-specific and 200 to 300 published CMV-specific TCRbeta sequences. A couple of CVID samples that yielded fewer than 10,000 sequences were excluded from the analysis, so approximately 40 CVID repertoires were retained. Sourced from immuneACCESS, this table was stored by TCRdb with only in-frame sequences that have V and J called. A share of the clones is absent; for the studies checked, an unresolved V gene accounts for under half, and the remainder has no known explanation. V and J calls and clone size come straight from that table; D and trimming were deduced from the DNA. This sample includes approximately 35,000 clones, and none of them was observed just once. The leading ten clones occupy about 6.1% of the sample.

There are a few counts of this clone. Its target antigen remains unknown. Read data end 3 residues before the CDR3 end; the end is taken from the germline J gene. Standard criteria, namely reduction of serum IgG, IgA and/or IgM below the normal range together with specific antibody deficiency, were applied for the diagnosis of CVID. There were 40 to 50 subjects in the CVID group (roughly 30 male and roughly 15 female), ranging in age from about 8 to 64 years, with a mean age of roughly 40. Most CVID patients and most healthy controls were of Caucasian heritage. At the time of study participation, every CVID subject had been on replacement immunoglobulin therapy for one year or longer. At blood collection, none of the CVID subjects was ill or on immunomodulatory or immunosuppressive medication. From each donor, roughly 4.5 to 8 ml of heparinized peripheral whole blood was collected. TCRbeta CDR3 repertoires were sequenced from genomic DNA of adults with common variable immune deficiency (CVID) and healthy adult controls. Diluted blood was density-centrifuged over Hypaque 1077 or Ficoll-Paque to isolate peripheral blood mononuclear cells. Genomic DNA was obtained from unsorted mononuclear cells through either Qiagen column purification or a centrifugation-based method.

This clonotype was sampled from a human donor with common variable immunodeficiency. The sequenced sample consisted of peripheral blood mononuclear cells. Recombination joined TRBV18 with TRBJ1-2, with the D gene too uncertain to name. The sequenced part of the CDR3 DNA is TGTGCCAGCTCACCACAGGGCTATGGC. Protein translation: CASSPQGYG. The CDR3 reads in full as CASSPQGYGYTF. This CDR3, with the reference TRBV18 and TRBJ1-2 proteins standing in past its ends, gives the full variable domain NAGVMQNPRHLVRRRGQEARLRCSPMKGHSHVYWYRQLPEEGLKFMVYLQKENIIDESGMPKERFSAEFPKEGPSILRIQQVVRGDSAAYFCASSPQGYGYTFGSGTRLTVV.